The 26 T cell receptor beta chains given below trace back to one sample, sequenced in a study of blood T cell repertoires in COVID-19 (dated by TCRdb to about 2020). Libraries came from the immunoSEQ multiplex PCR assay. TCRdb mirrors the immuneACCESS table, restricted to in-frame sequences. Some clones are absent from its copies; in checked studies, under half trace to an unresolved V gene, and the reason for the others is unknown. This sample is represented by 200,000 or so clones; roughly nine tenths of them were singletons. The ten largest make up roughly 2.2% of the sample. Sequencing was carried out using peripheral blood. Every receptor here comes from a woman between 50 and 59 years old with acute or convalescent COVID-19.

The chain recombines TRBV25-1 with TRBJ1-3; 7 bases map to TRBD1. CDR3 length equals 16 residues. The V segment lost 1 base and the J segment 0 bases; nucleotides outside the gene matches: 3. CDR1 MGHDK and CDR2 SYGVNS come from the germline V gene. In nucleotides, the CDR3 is TGTGCCAGCAGTGAATCGTCAGGGGGCTCTGGAAACACCATATATTTT. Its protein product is CASSESSGGSGNTIYF.

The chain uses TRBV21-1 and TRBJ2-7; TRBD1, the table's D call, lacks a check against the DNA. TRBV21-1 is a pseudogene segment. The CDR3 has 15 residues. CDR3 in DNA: TGTGCCAGCAGCAAAGTTTGGACAGGGGGAGACGAGCAGTACTTC. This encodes CASSKVWTGGDEQYF.

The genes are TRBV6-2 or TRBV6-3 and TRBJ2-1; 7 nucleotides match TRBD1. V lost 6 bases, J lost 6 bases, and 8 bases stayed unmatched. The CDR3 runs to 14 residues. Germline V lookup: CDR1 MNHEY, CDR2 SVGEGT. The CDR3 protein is CASSGQVEPNEQFF. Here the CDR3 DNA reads TGTGCCAGCAGCGGACAGGTGGAACCCAATGAGCAGTTCTTC.

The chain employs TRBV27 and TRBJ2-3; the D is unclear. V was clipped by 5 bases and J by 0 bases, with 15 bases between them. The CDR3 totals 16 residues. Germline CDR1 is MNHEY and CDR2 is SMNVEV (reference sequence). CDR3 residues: CASSAPRGASTDTQYF. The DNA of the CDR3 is TGTGCCAGCAGTGCCCCTCGCGGTGCTAGCACAGATACGCAGTATTTT.

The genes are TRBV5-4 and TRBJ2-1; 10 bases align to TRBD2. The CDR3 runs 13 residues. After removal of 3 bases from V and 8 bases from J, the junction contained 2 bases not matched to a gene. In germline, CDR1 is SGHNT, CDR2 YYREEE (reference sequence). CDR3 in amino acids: CASSWGTSDEQFF. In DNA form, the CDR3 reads TGTGCCAGCAGCTGGGGGACTAGCGATGAGCAGTTCTTC.

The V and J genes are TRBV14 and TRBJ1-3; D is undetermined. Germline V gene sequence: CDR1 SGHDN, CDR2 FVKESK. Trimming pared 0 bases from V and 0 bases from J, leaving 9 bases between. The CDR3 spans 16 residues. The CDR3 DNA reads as TGTGCCAGCAGCCAAGACGCCTATTTCTCTGGAAACACCATATATTTT. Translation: CASSQDAYFSGNTIYF.

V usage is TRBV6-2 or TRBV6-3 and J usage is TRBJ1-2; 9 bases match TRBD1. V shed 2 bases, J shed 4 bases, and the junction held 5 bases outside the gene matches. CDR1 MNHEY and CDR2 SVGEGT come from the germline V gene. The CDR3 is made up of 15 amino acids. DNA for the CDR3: TGTGCCAGCAGTTACATAGGACAGGGGATCTATGGCTACACCTTC. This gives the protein CASSYIGQGIYGYTF.

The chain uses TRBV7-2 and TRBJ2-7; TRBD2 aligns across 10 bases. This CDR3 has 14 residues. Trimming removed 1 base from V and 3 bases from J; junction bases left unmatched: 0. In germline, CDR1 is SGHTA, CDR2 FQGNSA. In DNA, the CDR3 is TGTGCCAGCAGCTTAGTAGCGGGGGGCTACGAGCAGTACTTC. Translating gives CASSLVAGGYEQYF.

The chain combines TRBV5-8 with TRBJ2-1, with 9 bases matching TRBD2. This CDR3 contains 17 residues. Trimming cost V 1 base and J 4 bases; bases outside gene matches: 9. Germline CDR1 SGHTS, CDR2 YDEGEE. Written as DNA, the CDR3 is TGTGCCAGCAGCTTGTTCGGCGGGACTAGCCTTTACAATGAGCAGTTCTTC. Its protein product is CASSLFGGTSLYNEQFF.

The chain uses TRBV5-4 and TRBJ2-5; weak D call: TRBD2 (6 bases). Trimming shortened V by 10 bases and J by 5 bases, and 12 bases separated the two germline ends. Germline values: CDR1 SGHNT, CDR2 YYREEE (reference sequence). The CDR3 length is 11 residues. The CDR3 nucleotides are TGTGCCGCGGGACTCAGGGAGACCCAGTACTTC. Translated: CAAGLRETQYF.

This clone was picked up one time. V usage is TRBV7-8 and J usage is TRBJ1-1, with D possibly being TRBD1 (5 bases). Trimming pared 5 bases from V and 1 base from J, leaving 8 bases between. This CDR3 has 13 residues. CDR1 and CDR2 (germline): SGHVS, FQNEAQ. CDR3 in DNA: TGTGCCAGCAGCCGGACACCGAACACTGAAGCTTTCTTT. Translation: CASSRTPNTEAFF.

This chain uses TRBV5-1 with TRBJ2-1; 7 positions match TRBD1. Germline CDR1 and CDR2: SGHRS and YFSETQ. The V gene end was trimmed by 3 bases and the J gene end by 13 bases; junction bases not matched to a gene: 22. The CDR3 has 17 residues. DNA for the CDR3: TGCGCCAGCAGCTACGGGGACACAGGGGTGAGGGGAAGCAATCAGTTCTTC. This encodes CASSYGDTGVRGSNQFF.

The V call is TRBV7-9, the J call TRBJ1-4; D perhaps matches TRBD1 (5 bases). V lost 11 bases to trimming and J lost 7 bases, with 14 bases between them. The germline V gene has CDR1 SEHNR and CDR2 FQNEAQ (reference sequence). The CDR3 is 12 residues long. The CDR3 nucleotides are TGTGCCGGCCAGGGTGTTGGTGAAAAACTGTTTTTT. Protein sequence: CAGQGVGEKLFF.

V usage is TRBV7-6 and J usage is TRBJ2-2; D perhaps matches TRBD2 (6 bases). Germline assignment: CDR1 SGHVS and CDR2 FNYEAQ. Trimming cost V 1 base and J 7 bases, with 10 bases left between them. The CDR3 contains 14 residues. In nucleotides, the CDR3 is TGTGCCAGCAGCTTAGATTGGGGAGGCGGGGAGCTGTTTTTT. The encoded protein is CASSLDWGGGELFF. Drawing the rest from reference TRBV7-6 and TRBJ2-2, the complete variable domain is GAGVSQSPRYKVTKRGQDVALRCDPISGHVSLYWYRQALGQGPEFLTYFNYEAQQDKSGLPNDRFSAERPEGSISTLTIQRTEQRDSAMYRCASSLDWGGGELFFGEGSRLTVL.

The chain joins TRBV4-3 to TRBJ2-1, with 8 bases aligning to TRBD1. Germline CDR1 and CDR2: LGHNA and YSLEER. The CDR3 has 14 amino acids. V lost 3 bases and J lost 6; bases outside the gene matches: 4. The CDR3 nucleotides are TGCGCCAGCAGCCAGAGACAGGGGTCCAATGAGCAGTTCTTC. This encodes CASSQRQGSNEQFF.

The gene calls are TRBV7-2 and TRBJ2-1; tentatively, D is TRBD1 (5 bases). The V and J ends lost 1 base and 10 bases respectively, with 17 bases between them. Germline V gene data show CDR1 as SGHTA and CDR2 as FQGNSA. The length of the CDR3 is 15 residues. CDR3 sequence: CASSLVLSGRGEQFF. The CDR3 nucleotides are TGTGCCAGCAGCTTAGTTTTGTCAGGGCGAGGAGAGCAGTTCTTC.

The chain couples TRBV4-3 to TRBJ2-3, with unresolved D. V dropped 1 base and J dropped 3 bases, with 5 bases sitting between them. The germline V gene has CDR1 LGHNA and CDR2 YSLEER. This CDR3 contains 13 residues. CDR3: CASSQARTDTQYF. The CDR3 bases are TGCGCCAGCAGCCAAGCTCGGACAGATACGCAGTATTTT.

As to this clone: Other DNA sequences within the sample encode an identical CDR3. The DNA for the CDR3 is TGTGCCACCAGCAGAGACGGCAGGGGAGAGGAAAAACTGTTTTTT. Residues: CATSRDGRGEEKLFF. This chain uses TRBV15 with TRBJ1-4; D perhaps matches TRBD1 (6 bases). The CDR3 has 15 amino acids. V was pared by 0 bases and J by 8 bases, with 13 bases between. Germline CDR1 is LNHNV and CDR2 is YYDKDF (reference sequence).

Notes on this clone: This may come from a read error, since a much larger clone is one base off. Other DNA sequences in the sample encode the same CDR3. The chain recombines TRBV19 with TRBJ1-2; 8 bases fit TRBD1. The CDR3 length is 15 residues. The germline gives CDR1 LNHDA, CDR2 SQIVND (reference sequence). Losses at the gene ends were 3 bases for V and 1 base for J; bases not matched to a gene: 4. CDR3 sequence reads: CASSIGQGLNYGYTF. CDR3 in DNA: TGTGCCAGTAGTATCGGACAGGGCCTTAACTATGGCTACACCTTC.

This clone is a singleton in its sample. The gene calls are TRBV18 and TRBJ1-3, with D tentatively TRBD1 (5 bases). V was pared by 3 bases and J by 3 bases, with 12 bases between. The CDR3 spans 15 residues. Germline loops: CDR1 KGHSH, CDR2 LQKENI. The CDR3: CASSPTPGLGNTIYF. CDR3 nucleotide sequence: TGTGCCAGCTCACCGACCCCAGGGCTTGGAAACACCATATATTTT.

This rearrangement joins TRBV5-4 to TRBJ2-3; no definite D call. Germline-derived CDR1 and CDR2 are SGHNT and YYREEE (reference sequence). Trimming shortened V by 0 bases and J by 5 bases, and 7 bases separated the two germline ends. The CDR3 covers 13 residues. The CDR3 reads CASSLASGDTQYF. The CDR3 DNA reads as TGTGCCAGCAGCTTGGCCTCCGGAGATACGCAGTATTTT.

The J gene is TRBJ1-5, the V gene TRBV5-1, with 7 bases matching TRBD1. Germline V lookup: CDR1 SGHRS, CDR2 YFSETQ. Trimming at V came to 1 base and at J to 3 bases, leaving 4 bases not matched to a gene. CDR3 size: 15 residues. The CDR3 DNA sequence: TGCGCCAGCAGCTTGTCTGGACAGGCCAATCAGCCCCAGCATTTT. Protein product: CASSLSGQANQPQHF.

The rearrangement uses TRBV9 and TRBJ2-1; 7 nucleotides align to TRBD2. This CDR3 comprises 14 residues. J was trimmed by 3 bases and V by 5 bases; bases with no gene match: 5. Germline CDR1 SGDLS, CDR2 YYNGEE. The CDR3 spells CASRSQRDYNEQFF. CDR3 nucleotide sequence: TGTGCCAGCAGGTCTCAGCGGGACTACAATGAGCAGTTCTTC.

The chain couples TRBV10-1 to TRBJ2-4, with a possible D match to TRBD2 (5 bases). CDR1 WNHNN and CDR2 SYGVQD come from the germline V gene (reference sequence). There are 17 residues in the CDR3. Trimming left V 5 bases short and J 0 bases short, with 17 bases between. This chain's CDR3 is CASSPFRRFLAKNIQYF. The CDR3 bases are TGCGCCAGCAGTCCCTTTAGGAGGTTTTTAGCCAAAAACATTCAGTACTTC.

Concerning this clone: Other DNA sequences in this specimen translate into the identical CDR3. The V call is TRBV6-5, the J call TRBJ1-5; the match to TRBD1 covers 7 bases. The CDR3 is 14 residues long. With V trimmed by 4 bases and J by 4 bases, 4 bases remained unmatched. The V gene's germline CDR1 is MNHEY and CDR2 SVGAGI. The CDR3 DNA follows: TGTGCCAGCAGTTCCACAGGGGTGAATCAGCCCCAGCATTTT. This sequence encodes CASSSTGVNQPQHF.

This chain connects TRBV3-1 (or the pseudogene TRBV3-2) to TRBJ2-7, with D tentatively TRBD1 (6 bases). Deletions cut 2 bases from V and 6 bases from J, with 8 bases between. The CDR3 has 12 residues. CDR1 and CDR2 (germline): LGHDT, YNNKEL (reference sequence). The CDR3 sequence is CASSQTGFEQYF. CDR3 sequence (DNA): TGTGCCAGCAGCCAAACAGGGTTCGAGCAGTACTTC.